This TCR beta chain was documented in a study of blood T cell repertoires in COVID-19. Study-wide context: Researchers got acute and convalescent COVID-19 samples from the United States, Italy and Spain.

Clones were read by immunoSEQ multiplex PCR, and TCRdb kept only the in-frame ones, dropping some. The sample yields 130,000 to 150,000 clones, over 75% seen once. The source of this sequence is a woman in her sixties with COVID-19, enrolled during active disease. The specimen sequenced was peripheral blood.

As DNA, the CDR3 is TGTGCCAGCTCACCACTAAGGGGGGGTTACGAGCAGTACTTC. Residues: CASSPLRGGYEQYF. V and J are TRBV18 and TRBJ2-7; tentative D call: TRBD2 (7 bases). CDR1 KGHSH and CDR2 LQKENI come from the germline V gene. The V end was cut by 1 base, the J end by 4 bases, with 11 bases between. The CDR3 length is 14 residues. Supplemented by reference TRBV18 and TRBJ2-7, the full variable domain reads NAGVMQNPRHLVRRRGQEARLRCSPMKGHSHVYWYRQLPEEGLKFMVYLQKENIIDESGMPKERFSAEFPKEGPSILRIQQVVRGDSAAYFCASSPLRGGYEQYFGPGTRLTVT.